Detailed here is one T cell receptor beta chain. Its antigen is currently not known. Base qualities were left out, and no much larger clone turns up one base away. The immunoSEQ Assay was used to sequence TCRbeta CDR3 regions. After extraction, genomic DNA underwent amplification by bias-controlled multiplex PCR, followed by high-throughput sequencing. On the study's bioinformatics: Collapsing and filtering of sequences were performed to quantify the absolute abundance of each unique TCRbeta CDR3 region. T cell fraction was estimated by normalization of TCRbeta template counts to usable DNA, with usable DNA being measured through amplification of reference genes present in all nucleated cells. Repertoire TCRs were annotated as SARS-CoV-2-specific when V gene, CDR3 amino acid sequence and J gene were exactly matched to a known reactive TCR set. The reference SARS-CoV-2 TCR set came from MIRA and was filtered for enrichment in COVID-19-positive ImmuneCODE repertoires, removing public or cross-reactive TCRs. Based on the MIRA antigens, annotated TCRs were further analysed at the level of specific ORF or position within ORF. Depth was the summed frequency of annotated unique rearrangements, while breadth was defined as annotated unique rearrangements over total unique productive rearrangements. TCR breadth was compared between groups using two-sided Wilcoxon rank-sum tests. The immuneACCESS repertoire file appears here via TCRdb, limited to in-frame rearrangements. These files lack a portion of the clones; in checked studies, under half of the deficit traces to unresolved V genes, and the cause of the others is not known. The V and J calls and the clone size are those of that table, but D and trimming were determined from the DNA. The sample records a few hundred thousand clones, roughly 88% of which are singletons. Of the sample, less than 4% falls within the top ten clones.

This sample was taken from a study of Ad26.COV2.S vaccination and SARS-CoV-2 variants (dated by TCRdb to the early 2020s). Context from the whole study: Donors in the vaccine arm were drawn from COV1001, a phase I-IIa trial of Ad26.COV2.S in healthy adults that was multicentre, randomized, double-blind and placebo-controlled. Ad26.COV2.S was given intramuscularly at 5x10^10 or 1x10^11 viral particles, as a single shot or as two shots 56 days apart. TCRbeta repertoire sequencing served as the tool for gauging how specific and how broad the SARS-CoV-2-reactive T cell receptors were following Ad26.COV2.S vaccination. The TCR-sequenced set comprised roughly 30 samples: about 19 Ad26.COV2.S vaccine recipients, 5 placebo recipients and 8 SARS-CoV-2 convalescent individuals. Trial participants were randomized into five groups of five, in which low-dose or high-dose Ad26.COV2.S was given once or twice, or placebo was given on both occasions. Investigators did not know the trial group allocation while performing experiments and assessing outcomes. Beyond this particular receptor, the publication reports: Comparing responses between vaccine doses or regimens was not something the study was powered to do. Ad26.COV2.S recipients had higher spike-specific TCR breadth than placebo recipients (P = 0.0014). After vaccination, spike-specific CD8+ and CD4+ T cell responses were reported to show substantial breadth. Non-spike TCR breadth was comparable between vaccine and placebo recipients, consistent with the vaccine containing only spike. It was noted by the authors that total T cell responses may have been underestimated by the TCR breadth and depth analyses.

The germline V gene sets CDR1 to MNHEY and CDR2 to SVGAGI. Deletion took 0 bases off V and 5 bases off J, with a span of 16 bases between the germline ends. The CDR3 numbers 16 residues from cysteine through phenylalanine. The retained sequence is limited to the CDR3, 48 bases, with the frame set at the first base. What the treatment or condition label conveys for this sample: around 19 received Ad26.COV2.S at low or high dose, single or two shots; five or six received placebo; per-sample allocation not given. Repertoires of vaccine and placebo recipients were sequenced from samples collected on day 63 after the first injection. Between 29 July and 7 August 2020, Cohort 1b enrolled approximately 26 adults aged 18-55 years at one site in Boston, USA. Ad26.COV2.S was a replication-incompetent adenovirus type 26 vector that expressed a prefusion-stabilized SARS-CoV-2 spike protein derived from the original Wuhan strain.

The V gene is TRBV6-5 and the J gene is TRBJ2-5, with the D call perhaps TRBD1 or TRBD2, as 5 bases match in each case. The source is a person between 18 and 60 years old who received the Ad26.COV2.S COVID-19 vaccine or a placebo. Sequenced here: peripheral blood, sampled in a trial of Ad26.COV2.S vaccine versus placebo. The CDR3 has the sequence CASSYSGDPGRETQYF. The DNA sequence is TGTGCCAGCAGTTACTCGGGCGATCCGGGACGGGAGACCCAGTACTTC.